This is a list of T cell receptor beta chains from one sample in a study of blood T cell repertoires in COVID-19. Clones were read by immunoSEQ multiplex PCR, and TCRdb kept only the in-frame ones, dropping some. Of just over 650,000 clones listed, 75% to 90% are singletons. The source material was peripheral blood. Receptor source: a woman in her late teens or twenties with acute or convalescent COVID-19. The CDR3 runs from the conserved cysteine through the conserved F or W. The D gene is left open where the match is weak. The listing skips clone size in some rows; elsewhere it reads once, few, many or a size class.

>13|.|.|TRBV27|TRBJ1-2
TGTGCCAGCAGTTCCCTCCAGGGGAACGGCTACACCTTC
CASSSLQGNGYTF
>11|.|.|TRBV24-1|TRBJ2-1
TGTGCCACCAGCCAGTACAATGAGCAGTTCTTC
CATSQYNEQFF
>12|.|.|TRBV30|TRBJ1-3
TGTGCCTGGTCAGGGCCTGGAAACACCATATATTTT
CAWSGPGNTIYF
>13|.|.|TRBV29-1|TRBJ2-7
TGCAGCGTTGAAGAACAGGAGGGCTACGAGCAGTACTTC
CSVEEQEGYEQYF
>17|.|.|TRBV19|TRBJ1-2
TGTGCCAGTAGTATGGAGGTCAATCCGATTACTAACTATGGCTACACCTTC
CASSMEVNPITNYGYTF
>15|.|TRBD1|TRBV4-1|TRBJ2-4
TGCGCCAGCAGCCAAGATCGGTGGGGACAGAACATTCAGTACTTC
CASSQDRWGQNIQYF
>14|.|.|TRBV24-1|TRBJ1-5
TGTGCCACCGGTCCTCCCGGTCTCAATCAGCCCCAGCATTTT
CATGPPGLNQPQHF
>16|.|.|TRBV7-9|TRBJ2-2
TGTGCCAGCAGCGAAACGGAGGCGGTGCGTACCGGGGAGCTGTTTTTT
CASSETEAVRTGELFF
>16|.|.|TRBV7-6|TRBJ1-1
TGTGCCAGCAGCGCTAGGGGTCGACAAACCGACACTGAAGCTTTCTTT
CASSARGRQTDTEAFF
>15|.|TRBD1|TRBV6-5|TRBJ2-1
TGTGCCAGCAGCCGAGGACAGGGTGAAGGGAATGAGCAGTTCTTC
CASSRGQGEGNEQFF
>13|.|.|TRBV5-6|TRBJ1-2
TGTGCCAGCAGCTTACAGGATAACTATGGCTACACCTTC
CASSLQDNYGYTF
>16|.|TRBD1|TRBV24-1|TRBJ1-2
TGTGCCACCAGTGATACCCCGGGACAGGGGGCCTATGGCTACACCTTC
CATSDTPGQGAYGYTF
>15|.|TRBD1|TRBV27|TRBJ1-2
TGTGCCAGCAGTTTGGTGGGACAGGGGAACTATGGCTACACCTTC
CASSLVGQGNYGYTF
>14|once|.|TRBV7-3|TRBJ2-2
TGTGCCAGCAGCTTATCGGGGGAGGCCGGGGAGCTGTTTTTT
CASSLSGEAGELFF
>16|.|.|TRBV6-5|TRBJ2-1
TGTGCCAGCAGTTACTCTCCCGGGGGGCCTTTTAATGAGCAGTTCTTC
CASSYSPGGPFNEQFF
>15|.|.|TRBV3-1/TRBV3-2|TRBJ2-2
TGTGCCAGCAGCCCAGGGGTAGGAAACACCGGGGAGCTGTTTTTT
CASSPGVGNTGELFF
>15|.|.|TRBV7-2|TRBJ1-5
TGTGCCAGCAGCCCCCGGGGGGTCAGCAATCAGCCCCAGCATTTT
CASSPRGVSNQPQHF
>14|.|TRBD2|TRBV29-1|TRBJ2-1
TGCAGCGCTGGGGGTGGGAGGGGTCTCGATGAGCAGTTCTTC
CSAGGGRGLDEQFF
>14|.|.|TRBV6-5|TRBJ1-2
TGTGCCAGCAGCTACAGGGAGGTGGGGTATGGCTACACCTTC
CASSYREVGYGYTF
>16|once|.|TRBV7-2|TRBJ1-2
TGTGCCAGCAGCCCCGGCTCAGGGCAGGGGATTTATGGCTACACCTTC
CASSPGSGQGIYGYTF
>16|.|.|TRBV18|TRBJ2-2
TGTGCCAGCTCACCACCTGGGCAAACGAACACCGGGGAGCTGTTTTTT
CASSPPGQTNTGELFF
>13|.|.|TRBV29-1|TRBJ1-2
TGCAGCGCCGCCCTGGAGTTGGGCTATGGCTACACCTTC
CSAALELGYGYTF
>17|.|.|TRBV18|TRBJ2-6
TGTGCCAGCTCAACTGGACAGAAGAGCTCTGGGGCCAACGTCCTGACTTTC
CASSTGQKSSGANVLTF
>13|.|.|TRBV6-5|TRBJ1-2
TGTGCCAGCAGTTACGGAACAGGGAATGGCTACACCTTC
CASSYGTGNGYTF
>13|.|TRBD1|TRBV13|TRBJ1-1
TGTGCCAGCAGCCCCGGACAGGTTCCTGAAGCTTTCTTT
CASSPGQVPEAFF
>16|.|TRBD1|TRBV7-2|TRBJ1-5
TGTGCCAGCAGCACCCGGGACAGGGGAAACCGGCAGCCCCAGCATTTT
CASSTRDRGNRQPQHF
>13|.|.|TRBV29-1|TRBJ2-1
TGCAGCGTTGGACAGAGCTCCTACAATGAGCAGTTCTTC
CSVGQSSYNEQFF
>15|.|.|TRBV20-1|TRBJ1-4
TGCAGTGCTAGTTCACAACCGGGGGTTAATGAAAAACTGTTTTTT
CSASSQPGVNEKLFF
>16|.|TRBD2|TRBV5-4|TRBJ2-1
TGTGCCAGCAGCTTGGTCGGTAGCGGGGGGGCCGATGAGCAGTTCTTC
CASSLVGSGGADEQFF
>17|.|TRBD2|TRBV18|TRBJ2-1
TGTGCCAGCTCACCACCGTTAGTAGCGGGGGGGTTTAATGAGCAGTTCTTC
CASSPPLVAGGFNEQFF
>13|once|.|TRBV29-1|TRBJ1-2
TGCAGCGTTGAGGGAGGGGCGGAGTATGGCTACACCTTC
CSVEGGAEYGYTF
>15|.|.|TRBV2|TRBJ2-3
TGTGCCAGCAGTGAAATCGCGGGGCCATCAGATACGCAGTATTTT
CASSEIAGPSDTQYF
>13|.|.|TRBV7-9|TRBJ1-5
TGTGCCAGACGGAGCAGGGGCGGACAGCCCCAGCATTTT
CARRSRGGQPQHF
>15|.|TRBD1|TRBV19|TRBJ1-4
TGTGCCAGTAGTCCAGGGACAGGGACGAATGAAAAACTGTTTTTT
CASSPGTGTNEKLFF
>15|.|.|TRBV4-1|TRBJ1-1
TGCGCCAGCAGCCACCGCTACTCAGGGTATGATGAAGCTTTCTTT
CASSHRYSGYDEAFF
>15|.|TRBD1|TRBV5-5|TRBJ1-1
TGTGCCAGCAGCGGGGACAGGGTAGTGTCGACTGAAGCTTTCTTT
CASSGDRVVSTEAFF
>14|.|TRBD2|TRBV7-9|TRBJ2-1
TGTGCCAGCAGGTTACTAGCGGGGGGGTTGGAGCAGTTCTTC
CASRLLAGGLEQFF
>14|.|TRBD1|TRBV9|TRBJ1-1
TGTGCCAGCAGCGGGGACAGGGGGCTGTCTGAAGCTTTCTTT
CASSGDRGLSEAFF
>14|.|.|TRBV27|TRBJ1-5
TGTGCCTCGGGGGGGGGCCCCAGCAATCAGCCCCAGCATTTT
CASGGGPSNQPQHF
>16|once|.|TRBV11-2|TRBJ2-1
TGTGCCAGCAGCAACCTAGGGGGGGCCCGATACAATGAGCAGTTCTTC
CASSNLGGARYNEQFF
>17|.|TRBD1|TRBV4-1|TRBJ2-2
TGCGCCAGCAGCCAAAAATCCGGGACAGGGGAGACCGGGGAGCTGTTTTTT
CASSQKSGTGETGELFF
>16|.|TRBD1|TRBV7-8|TRBJ1-2
TGTGCCAGCAGCTCTAGACAGGGCGCAACTGACTATGGCTACACCTTC
CASSSRQGATDYGYTF
>15|.|TRBD2|TRBV6-2/TRBV6-3|TRBJ2-3
TGTGCCAGCAGTAGAACTAGCGGGGGGATAGATACGCAGTATTTT
CASSRTSGGIDTQYF
>15|.|.|TRBV6-5|TRBJ2-2
TGTGCCAGCATCATGGAGGGACTGAACACCGGGGAGCTGTTTTTT
CASIMEGLNTGELFF
>15|once|.|TRBV19|TRBJ2-3
TGTGCCAGTAGCGCCCTAGGCGGAGACACAGATACGCAGTATTTT
CASSALGGDTDTQYF
>16|few|.|TRBV7-2|TRBJ1-3
TGTGCCAGCAGCGCGCGTCGGGTCTTCTCTGGAAACACCATATATTTT
CASSARRVFSGNTIYF
>17|.|.|TRBV5-6|TRBJ1-3
TGTGCCAGCAGCTTACCACCCCCCAGGGGTCCTGGAAACACCATATATTTT
CASSLPPPRGPGNTIYF